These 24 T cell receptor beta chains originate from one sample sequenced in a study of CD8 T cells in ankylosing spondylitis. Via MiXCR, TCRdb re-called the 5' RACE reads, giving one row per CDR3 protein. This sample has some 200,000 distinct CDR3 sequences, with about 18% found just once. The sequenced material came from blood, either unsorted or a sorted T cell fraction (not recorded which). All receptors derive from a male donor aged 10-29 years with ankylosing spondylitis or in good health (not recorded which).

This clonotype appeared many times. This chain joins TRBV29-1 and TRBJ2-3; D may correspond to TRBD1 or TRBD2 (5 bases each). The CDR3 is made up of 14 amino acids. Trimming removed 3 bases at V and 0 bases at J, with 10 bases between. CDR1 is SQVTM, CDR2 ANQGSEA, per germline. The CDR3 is CSVDRGASTDTQYF. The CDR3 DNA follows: TGCAGCGTTGACCGGGGCGCTAGCACAGATACGCAGTATTTT.

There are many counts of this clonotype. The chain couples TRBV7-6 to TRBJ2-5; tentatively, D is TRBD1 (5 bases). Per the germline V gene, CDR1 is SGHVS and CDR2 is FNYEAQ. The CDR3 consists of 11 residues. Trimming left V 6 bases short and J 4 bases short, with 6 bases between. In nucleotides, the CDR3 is TGTGCCAGCAGGCAGGGAGAGACCCAGTACTTC. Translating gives CASRQGETQYF.

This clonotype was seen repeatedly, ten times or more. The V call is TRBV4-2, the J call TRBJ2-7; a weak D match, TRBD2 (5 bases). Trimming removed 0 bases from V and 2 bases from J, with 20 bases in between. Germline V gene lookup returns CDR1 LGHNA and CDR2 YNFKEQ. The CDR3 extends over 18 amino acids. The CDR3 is CASSQDFSGGPPTYEQYF. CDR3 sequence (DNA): TGTGCCAGCAGCCAAGATTTTTCGGGCGGGCCGCCTACCTACGAGCAGTACTTC.

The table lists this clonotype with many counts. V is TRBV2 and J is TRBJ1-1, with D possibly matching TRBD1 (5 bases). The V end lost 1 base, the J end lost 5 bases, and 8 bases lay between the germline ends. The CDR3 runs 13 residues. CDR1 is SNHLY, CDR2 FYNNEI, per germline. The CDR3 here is CASSEERGTEAFF. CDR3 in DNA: TGTGCCAGCAGTGAAGAAAGGGGAACTGAAGCTTTCTTT.

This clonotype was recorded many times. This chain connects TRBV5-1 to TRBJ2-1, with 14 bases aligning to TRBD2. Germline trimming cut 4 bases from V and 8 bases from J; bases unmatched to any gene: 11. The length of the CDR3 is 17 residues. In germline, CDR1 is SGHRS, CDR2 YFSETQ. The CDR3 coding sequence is TGCGCCAGCAGCCGGACCTCCGGGACTAGCGGGAGAGATGAGCAGTTCTTC. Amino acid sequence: CASSRTSGTSGRDEQFF.

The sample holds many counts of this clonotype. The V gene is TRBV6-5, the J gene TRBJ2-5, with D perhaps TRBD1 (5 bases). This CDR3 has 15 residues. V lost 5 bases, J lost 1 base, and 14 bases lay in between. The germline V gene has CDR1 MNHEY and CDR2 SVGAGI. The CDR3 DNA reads TGTGCCAGCAGTCGAACAAAGGGGTCCCAAGAGACCCAGTACTTC. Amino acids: CASSRTKGSQETQYF.

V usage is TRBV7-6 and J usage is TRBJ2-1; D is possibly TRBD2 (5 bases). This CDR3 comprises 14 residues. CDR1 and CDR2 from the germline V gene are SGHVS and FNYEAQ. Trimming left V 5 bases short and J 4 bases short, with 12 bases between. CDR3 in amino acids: CASSHPEGYNEQFF. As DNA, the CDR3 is TGTGCCAGCAGCCATCCTGAGGGTTACAATGAGCAGTTCTTC.

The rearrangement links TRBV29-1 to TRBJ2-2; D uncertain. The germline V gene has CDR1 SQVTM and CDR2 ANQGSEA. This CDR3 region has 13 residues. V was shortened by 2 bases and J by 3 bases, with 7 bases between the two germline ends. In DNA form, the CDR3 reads TGCAGCGTTGAACGCGGTTACACCGGGGAGCTGTTTTTT. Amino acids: CSVERGYTGELFF.

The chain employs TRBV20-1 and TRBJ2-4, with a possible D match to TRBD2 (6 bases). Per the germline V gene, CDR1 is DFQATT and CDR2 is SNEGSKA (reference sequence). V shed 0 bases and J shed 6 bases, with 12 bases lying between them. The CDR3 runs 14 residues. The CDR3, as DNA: TGCAGTGCTAGAGATAGTAGGGGAGGAAACATTCAGTACTTC. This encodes CSARDSRGGNIQYF.

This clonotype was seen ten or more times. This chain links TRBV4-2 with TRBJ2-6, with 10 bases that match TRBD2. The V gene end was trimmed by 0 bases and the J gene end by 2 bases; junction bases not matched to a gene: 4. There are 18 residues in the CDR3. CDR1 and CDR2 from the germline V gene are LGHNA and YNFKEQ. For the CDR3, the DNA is TGTGCCAGCAGCCAAGATGCTAGCGGGAGCACTGGGGCCAACGTCCTGACTTTC. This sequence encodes CASSQDASGSTGANVLTF.

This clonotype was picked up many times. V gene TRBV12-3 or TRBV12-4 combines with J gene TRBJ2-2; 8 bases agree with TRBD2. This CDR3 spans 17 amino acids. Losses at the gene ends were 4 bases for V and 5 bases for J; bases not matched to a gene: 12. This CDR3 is CASSYLLAGGKTGELFF. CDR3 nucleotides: TGTGCCAGCAGTTACCTCCTCGCGGGAGGAAAGACCGGGGAGCTGTTTTTT.

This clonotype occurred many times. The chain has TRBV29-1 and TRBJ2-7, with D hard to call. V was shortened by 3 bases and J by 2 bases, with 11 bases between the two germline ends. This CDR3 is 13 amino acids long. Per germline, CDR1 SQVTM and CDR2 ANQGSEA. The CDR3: CSVDPGHPYEQYF. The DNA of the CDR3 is TGCAGCGTTGACCCCGGCCATCCCTACGAGCAGTACTTC.

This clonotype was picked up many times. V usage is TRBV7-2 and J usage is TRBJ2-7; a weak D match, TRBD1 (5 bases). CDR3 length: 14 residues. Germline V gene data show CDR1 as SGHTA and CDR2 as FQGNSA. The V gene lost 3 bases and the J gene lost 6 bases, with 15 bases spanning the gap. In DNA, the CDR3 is TGTGCCAGCAGCTTTTCGACAGCGAATGGCGAGCAGTACTTC. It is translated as CASSFSTANGEQYF.

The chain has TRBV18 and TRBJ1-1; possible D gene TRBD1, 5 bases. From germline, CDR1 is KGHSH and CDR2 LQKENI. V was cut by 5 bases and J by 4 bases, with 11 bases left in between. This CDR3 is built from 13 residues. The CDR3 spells CASSSGPSTEAFF. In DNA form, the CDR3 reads TGTGCCAGCTCATCGGGACCGAGCACTGAAGCTTTCTTT.

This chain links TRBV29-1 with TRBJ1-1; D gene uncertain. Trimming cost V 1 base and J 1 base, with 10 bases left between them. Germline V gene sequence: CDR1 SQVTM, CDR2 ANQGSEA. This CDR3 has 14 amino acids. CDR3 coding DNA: TGCAGCGTTGAAGTGGCCGCTTCGAACACTGAAGCTTTCTTT. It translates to CSVEVAASNTEAFF.

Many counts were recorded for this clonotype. This CDR3 is CSAPRGGLTSGNTIYF. In DNA, the CDR3 is TGCAGTGCTCCGAGGGGGGGACTGACCTCTGGAAACACCATATATTTT. The chain combines TRBV20-1 with TRBJ1-3; the D gene is possibly TRBD1 (6 bases). Per germline, CDR1 DFQATT and CDR2 SNEGSKA (reference sequence). The ends were cut back, 5 bases at V and 0 bases at J, with 17 bases in the middle. This CDR3 is built from 16 residues.

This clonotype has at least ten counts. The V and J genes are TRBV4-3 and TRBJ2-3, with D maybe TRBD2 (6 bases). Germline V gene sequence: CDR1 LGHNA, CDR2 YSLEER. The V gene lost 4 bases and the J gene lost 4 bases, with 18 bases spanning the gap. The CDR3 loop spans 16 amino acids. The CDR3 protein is CASSRGDWSLADTQYF. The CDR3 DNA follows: TGCGCCAGCAGCCGAGGGGACTGGTCCCTAGCAGATACGCAGTATTTT.

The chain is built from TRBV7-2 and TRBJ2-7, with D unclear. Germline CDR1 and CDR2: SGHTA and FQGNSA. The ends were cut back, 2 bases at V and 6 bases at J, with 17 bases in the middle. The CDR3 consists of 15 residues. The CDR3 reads CASSLQAQGLSEQYF. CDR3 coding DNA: TGTGCCAGCAGCTTACAGGCCCAAGGCCTCTCCGAGCAGTACTTC.

CDR3: CASSRTSGTSYEQYV. The CDR3 DNA sequence: TGCGCCAGCAGCCGGACTAGCGGGACCTCGTACGAGCAGTACGTC. The rearrangement links TRBV4-1 to TRBJ2-7; 12 bases map to TRBD2. Unmatched junction bases numbered 5, after V lost 4 bases and J lost 4 bases. This CDR3 is 15 amino acids long. Per the germline V gene, CDR1 is MGHRA and CDR2 is YSYEKL.

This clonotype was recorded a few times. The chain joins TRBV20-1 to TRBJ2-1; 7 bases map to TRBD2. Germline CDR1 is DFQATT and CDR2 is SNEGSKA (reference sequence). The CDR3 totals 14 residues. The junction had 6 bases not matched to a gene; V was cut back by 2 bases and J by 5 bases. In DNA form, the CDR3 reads TGCAGTGCTAGAACGGGGCTAGCGGACAATGAGCAGTTCTTC. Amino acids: CSARTGLADNEQFF.

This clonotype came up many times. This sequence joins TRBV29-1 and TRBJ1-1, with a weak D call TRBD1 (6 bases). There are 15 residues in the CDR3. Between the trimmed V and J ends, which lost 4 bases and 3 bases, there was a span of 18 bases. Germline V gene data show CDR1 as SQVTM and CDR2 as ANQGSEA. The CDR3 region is CSVAISGTPHTEAFF. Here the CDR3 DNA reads TGCAGCGTTGCGATTTCCGGGACACCCCACACTGAAGCTTTCTTT.

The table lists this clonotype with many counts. The CDR3 reads CASSLERSTDTQYF. CDR3 DNA sequence: TGCGCCAGCAGCTTGGAGCGCTCCACAGATACGCAGTATTTT. The chain couples TRBV5-1 to TRBJ2-3; no definite D call. Germline CDR1 is SGHRS and CDR2 is YFSETQ. The CDR3 is 14 amino acids. Trimming removed 0 bases at V and 2 bases at J, with 7 bases between. Supplemented by reference TRBV5-1 and TRBJ2-3, the full variable domain reads KAGVTQTPRYLIKTRGQQVTLSCSPISGHRSVSWYQQTPGQGLQFLFEYFSETQRNKGNFPGRFSGRQFSNSRSEMNVSTLELGDSALYLCASSLERSTDTQYFGPGTRLTVL.

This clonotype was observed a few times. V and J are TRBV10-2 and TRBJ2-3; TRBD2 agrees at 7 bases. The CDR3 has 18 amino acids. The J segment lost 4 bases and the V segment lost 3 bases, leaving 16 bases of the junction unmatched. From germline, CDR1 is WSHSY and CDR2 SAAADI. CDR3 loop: CASSDSPREDLTADTQYF. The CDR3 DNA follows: TGCGCCAGCAGTGATAGCCCACGGGAGGACCTTACAGCAGATACGCAGTATTTT.

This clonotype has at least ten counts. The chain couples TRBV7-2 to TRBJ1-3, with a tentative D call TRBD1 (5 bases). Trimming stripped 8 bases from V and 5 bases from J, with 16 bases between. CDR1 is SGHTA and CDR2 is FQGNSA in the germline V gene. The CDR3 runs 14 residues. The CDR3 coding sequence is TGTGCCAGCTCTCTAACCCCAGGGCGAAACACCATATATTTT. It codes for CASSLTPGRNTIYF.